These T cell receptor beta chains were read from a single sample in a study of neurological immune-mediated disorders. A single record per CDR3 protein comes from TCRdb applying MiXCR to the 5' RACE reads. The sample records 80,000 or so distinct CDR3 sequences, approximately 10% being singletons. Sequenced: PBMCs. The receptors stem from a man over 45 in good health. Both conserved end residues are part of each CDR3. The D gene is left open where the match is weak. Clone size is given for some rows only: seen once, a few or many times, or a class if the clone is expanded.

>many|TRBJ2-3|TRBV7-9|NA
CASSSSTPFEGSDTQYF
TGTGCCAGCAGCAGTTCCACCCCCTTTGAGGGCTCAGATACGCAGTATTTT
>many|TRBJ2-7|TRBV3-1|TRBD1
CASSRGQDSIFWHF
TGTGCCAGCAGCCGGGGACAGGACTCCATCTTTTGGCACTTC
>few|TRBJ1-4|TRBV2|NA
CASRAGSTNEKLFF
TGTGCCAGCAGGGCAGGGTCAACTAATGAAAAACTGTTTTTT
>many|TRBJ1-2|TRBV20-1|TRBD1
CSAPGTGSYGYTF
TGCAGTGCCCCAGGGACAGGTAGCTATGGCTACACCTTC
>many|TRBJ2-2|TRBV2|NA
CASSEVGGVNTGELFF
TGTGCCAGCAGTGAAGTTGGCGGGGTGAACACCGGGGAGCTGTTTTTT
>NA|TRBJ1-6|TRBV10-3|NA
CAISEEGSPLHF
TGTGCCATCAGTGAGGAGGGCTCACCCCTCCACTTT
>many|TRBJ2-2|TRBV25-1|TRBD2
CASSLPGTSGVNTGELFF
TGTGCCAGCAGCCTACCCGGGACTAGCGGGGTGAACACCGGGGAGCTGTTTTTT
>many|TRBJ2-2|TRBV5-1|NA
CASSLAESTGELFF
TGCGCCAGCAGCTTGGCCGAGAGCACCGGGGAGCTGTTTTTT
>many|TRBJ1-4|TRBV14|NA
CASSQVGEKLFF
TGTGCCAGCAGCCAAGTCGGAGAAAAACTGTTTTTT
>few|TRBJ1-1|TRBV27|TRBD1
CASSSGGGPGGEAFF
TGTGCCAGCAGTTCCGGTGGGGGGCCAGGGGGTGAAGCTTTCTTT
>many|TRBJ2-4|TRBV29-1|NA
CSVEVQLAKNIQYF
TGCAGCGTTGAAGTCCAGTTAGCCAAAAACATTCAGTACTTC
>many|TRBJ2-3|TRBV13|NA
CASSLRPVSTDTQYF
TGTGCCAGCAGCTTAAGACCGGTTTCCACAGATACGCAGTATTTT
>NA|TRBJ2-7|TRBV20-1|TRBD2
CSARDGRASYEQYF
TGCAGTGCTAGGGACGGGAGGGCCTCCTACGAGCAGTACTTC
>many|TRBJ1-5|TRBV6-1|NA
CASRVGSGINQPQHF
TGTGCCAGCAGAGTAGGGTCGGGGATCAATCAGCCCCAGCATTTT
>many|TRBJ2-3|TRBV20-1|NA
CSARDQRSTDTQYF
TGCAGTGCTAGGGACCAGCGGAGCACAGATACGCAGTATTTT
>many|TRBJ2-7|TRBV5-1|TRBD1
CASSLGQGFYEQYF
TGCGCCAGCAGCTTGGGACAGGGTTTTTACGAGCAGTACTTC
>many|TRBJ2-3|TRBV5-5|NA
CASSVPTDTQYF
TGTGCCAGCAGCGTACCTACAGATACGCAGTATTTT
>many|TRBJ2-5|TRBV5-1|NA
CASSRQGLQETQYF
TGCGCCAGCAGCCGCCAGGGCCTACAAGAGACCCAGTACTTC
>many|TRBJ2-7|TRBV5-1|TRBD1
CASSVGTGGLDEQYF
TGCGCCAGCAGCGTTGGGACAGGGGGGTTGGACGAGCAGTACTTC
>many|TRBJ2-3|TRBV9|TRBD2
CASSVGSSGGTDTQYF
TGTGCCAGCAGCGTAGGGAGTAGCGGGGGCACAGATACGCAGTATTTT
>many|TRBJ2-1|TRBV6-1|TRBD1
CASSRLGQGIVNEQFF
TGTGCCAGCAGTAGGCTGGGACAGGGGATTGTCAATGAGCAGTTCTTC
>many|TRBJ2-7|TRBV3-1|TRBD1
CASSQGRGLEQYF
TGTGCCAGCAGCCAAGGCAGGGGGCTCGAGCAGTACTTC
>many|TRBJ2-7|TRBV3-1|TRBD1
CASSQDWGTGPSSYEQYF
TGTGCCAGCAGCCAAGATTGGGGGACAGGGCCTAGCTCCTACGAGCAGTACTTC
>many|TRBJ2-1|TRBV6-2/TRBV6-3|NA
CASRKMGVFARGFEEQFF
TGTGCCAGCAGAAAAATGGGGGTATTTGCACGTGGGTTCGAAGAGCAGTTCTTC
>many|TRBJ2-1|TRBV5-1|NA
CASSLLDEQFF
TGCGCCAGCAGCTTGTTGGACGAGCAGTTCTTC
>many|TRBJ1-3|TRBV5-1|NA
CASSSGSGNTIYF
TGCGCCAGCAGCTCCGGCTCTGGAAACACCATATATTTT
>many|TRBJ1-1|TRBV7-9|NA
CASSPRTGNTEAFF
TGTGCCAGCAGCCCGAGGACGGGTAACACTGAAGCTTTCTTT
>many|TRBJ2-1|TRBV29-1|TRBD2
CSVVRGGNEQFF
TGCAGCGTTGTCCGGGGGGGCAATGAGCAGTTCTTC
>NA|TRBJ2-6|TRBV7-9|TRBD1
CASSATGFRGSGANVPTF
TGTGCCAGCAGCGCGACAGGGTTTAGAGGTTCTGGGGCCAACGTCCCTACTTTC